Shown below are 29 T cell receptor beta chains from a single sample sequenced in a study of blood T cell repertoires in COVID-19. Repertoires were generated with immunoSEQ multiplex PCR, while TCRdb's copy carries only in-frame clones and drops some. The repertoire holds 380,000 or so clones, with roughly 90% as singletons. Sequences were obtained from peripheral blood. The source of these receptors is a man in his forties or fifties with acute or convalescent COVID-19.

This chain joins TRBV7-8 and TRBJ2-7, with 7 bases that match TRBD2. Germline trimming cut 4 bases from V and 3 bases from J; bases unmatched to any gene: 9. CDR1 is SGHVS, CDR2 FQNEAQ, per germline. The CDR3 is 15 residues long. The CDR3 DNA is TGTGCCAGCAGCTCTTTAGGCCAGCGGGGCTACGAGCAGTACTTC. Protein sequence: CASSSLGQRGYEQYF.

In regard to this clone: Distinct nucleotide sequences in the sample also encode this CDR3. This sequence joins TRBV6-5 and TRBJ2-7; 8 bases agree with TRBD2. Germline V gene sequence: CDR1 MNHEY, CDR2 SVGAGI. This CDR3 has 15 amino acids. With 0 bases clipped from V and 1 base from J, the junction kept 2 bases outside the gene matches. The CDR3 DNA is TGTGCCAGCAGTTACTCGGCTAGCGGGTCCTACGAGCAGTACTTC. Residues: CASSYSASGSYEQYF.

This chain connects TRBV10-3 to TRBJ2-2; the match to TRBD2 covers 9 bases. V dropped 8 bases and J dropped 7; count of bases not matched to a gene: 14. The CDR3 totals 16 residues. Germline V lookup: CDR1 ENHRY, CDR2 SYGVKD. The CDR3 bases are TGTGCCATCGGCCAACTAGCGGGTTGGGGCAGCGGGGAGCTGTTTTTT. It is translated as CAIGQLAGWGSGELFF.

This clone has more than one count but fewer than ten. This rearrangement joins TRBV9 to TRBJ2-5; TRBD2 matches at 9 bases. Trimming at V came to 1 base and at J to 1 base, leaving 8 bases not matched to a gene. Germline-derived CDR1 and CDR2 are SGDLS and YYNGEE. This CDR3 spans 17 amino acids. The CDR3 DNA sequence: TGTGCCAGCAGCGTACAAGGTAGCGGGGGACTCCAAGAGACCCAGTACTTC. Translation gives CASSVQGSGGLQETQYF.

The chain carries TRBV19 and TRBJ1-1; 9 bases match TRBD1. CDR1 is LNHDA and CDR2 is SQIVND in the germline V gene (reference sequence). Trimming took 5 bases from V and 4 from J; bases not matched to a gene: 8. This CDR3 is 15 amino acids long. CDR3: CASSSTSQGATEAFF. CDR3 in DNA: TGTGCCAGTAGTTCTACGTCACAGGGGGCCACTGAAGCTTTCTTT.

The chain carries TRBV27 and TRBJ2-5; 13 nucleotides agree with TRBD2. The CDR3 contains 20 residues. Germline V gene lookup returns CDR1 MNHEY and CDR2 SMNVEV (reference sequence). The trim removed 0 bases at V and 2 bases at J, leaving 12 bases unmatched. CDR3 protein: CASSLSGTSGTIALQETQYF. The CDR3 DNA sequence: TGTGCCAGCAGTTTATCCGGGACTAGCGGGACAATAGCTCTACAAGAGACCCAGTACTTC.

This clone has just one count. V is TRBV6-1 and J is TRBJ1-2, with D uncertain. The CDR3 spans 14 residues. Germline assignment: CDR1 MNHNS and CDR2 SASEGT. V lost 3 bases, J lost 6 bases, and 14 bases lay in between. CDR3: CASSEAGGADGYTF. The DNA for the CDR3 is TGTGCCAGCAGTGAGGCCGGAGGAGCGGATGGCTACACCTTC.

This clone showed up just once. The chain recombines TRBV29-1 with TRBJ1-2; D not resolved. Germline V gene lookup returns CDR1 SQVTM and CDR2 ANQGSEA. There are 13 residues in the CDR3. V was shortened by 1 base and J by 5 bases, with 11 bases between the two germline ends. Here the CDR3 reads CSVEVERTYGYTF. The DNA for the CDR3 is TGCAGCGTTGAAGTGGAGAGGACTTATGGCTACACCTTC.

J is TRBJ1-3 and V is TRBV10-3; D not certain. V lost 6 bases to trimming and J lost 8 bases, with 17 bases between them. From germline, CDR1 is ENHRY and CDR2 SYGVKD. The CDR3 sequence is 14 residues long. The CDR3 is CAISPGKTAYTIYF. CDR3 coding DNA: TGTGCCATCAGCCCCGGGAAGACGGCGTACACCATATATTTT.

The J gene is TRBJ1-2, the V gene TRBV29-1; maybe TRBD1 (5 bases). There are 21 residues in the CDR3. Germline V CDR1 and CDR2: SQVTM, ANQGSEA. V was shortened by 2 bases and J by 5 bases, with 36 bases between the two germline ends. CDR3 sequence reads: CSVESLRDSAPWSVTFYGYTF. The CDR3 bases are TGCAGCGTTGAAAGTCTCAGGGATTCTGCTCCTTGGTCGGTTACTTTTTATGGCTACACCTTC.

This sequence joins TRBV30 and TRBJ1-3, with D hard to call. CDR1 and CDR2 (germline): GTSNPN, SVGIG (reference sequence). With 0 bases removed from V and 8 bases from J, the gap between germline ends came to 14 bases. The CDR3 consists of 14 residues. CDR3 in amino acids: CAWSVVLGRDTIYF. As DNA, the CDR3 is TGTGCCTGGAGTGTAGTTCTAGGTCGGGACACCATATATTTT. The variable domain in full, with the rest retrieved from reference TRBV30 and TRBJ1-3, is SQTIHQWPATLVQPVGSPLSLECTVEGTSNPNLYWYRQAAGRGLQLLFYSVGIGQISSEVPQNLSASRPQDRQFILSSKKLLLSDSGFYLCAWSVVLGRDTIYFGEGSWLTVV.

The genes are TRBV4-1 and TRBJ2-3, with 10 bases matching TRBD2. This CDR3 is 17 amino acids long. After removal of 3 bases from V and 8 bases from J, the junction contained 14 bases not matched to a gene. The germline V gene has CDR1 MGHRA and CDR2 YSYEKL. The CDR3 DNA sequence: TGCGCCAGCAGCCAGGCTGGGCTAGCGGGGGACATGGGTACGCAGTATTTT. The encoded protein is CASSQAGLAGDMGTQYF.

The chain combines TRBV11-3 with TRBJ2-2, with a tentative D call TRBD2 (6 bases). The CDR3 sequence is 16 residues long. Trimming removed 3 bases at V and 3 bases at J, with 14 bases between. Germline V gene data show CDR1 as SGHNT and CDR2 as YENEEA. Here the CDR3 DNA reads TGTGCCAGCAGCTTGAACCTAGCGAATTACACCGGGGAGCTGTTTTTT. It is translated as CASSLNLANYTGELFF.

This chain links TRBV5-1 with TRBJ2-1; D ambiguous. Trimming removed 0 bases from V and 2 bases from J, with 6 bases in between. Germline assignment: CDR1 SGHRS and CDR2 YFSETQ. The CDR3 is made up of 14 amino acids. CDR3: CASSLDTAYNEQFF. CDR3 sequence (DNA): TGCGCCAGCAGCTTGGATACAGCCTACAATGAGCAGTTCTTC.

The genes are TRBV5-8 and TRBJ2-1; 8 bases are a match to TRBD2. Trimming removed 0 bases from V and 6 bases from J; junction bases left unmatched: 8. The CDR3 consists of 16 residues. The germline V gene encodes CDR1 SGHTS and CDR2 YDEGEE. The CDR3 protein is CASSLVGASGFNEQFF. The CDR3 region has the DNA TGTGCCAGCAGCTTGGTTGGTGCTAGCGGGTTCAATGAGCAGTTCTTC. Filled out from reference TRBV5-8 and TRBJ2-1, the complete variable domain reads EAGVTQSPTHLIKTRGQQATLRCSPISGHTSVYWYQQALGLGLQFLLWYDEGEERNRGNFPPRFSGRQFPNYSSELNVNALELEDSALYLCASSLVGASGFNEQFFGPGTRLTVL.

The chain is built from TRBV4-1 and TRBJ1-4; no definite D call. This CDR3 spans 16 amino acids. The V gene lost 0 bases and the J gene lost 0 bases, with 8 bases spanning the gap. Looked up from germline, CDR1 is MGHRA and CDR2 is YSYEKL. This chain's CDR3 is CASSQEPHTTNEKLFF. The CDR3 DNA sequence: TGCGCCAGCAGCCAAGAACCACATACAACTAATGAAAAACTGTTTTTT.

The chain has TRBV19 and TRBJ1-2; TRBD1 is a possible D gene (6 bases). The CDR3 totals 13 residues. CDR1 LNHDA and CDR2 SQIVND come from the germline V gene (reference sequence). V shed 6 bases and J shed 1 base, with 9 bases lying between them. CDR3 sequence: CASRVDSNYGYTF. Here the CDR3 DNA reads TGTGCCAGTAGGGTGGACAGTAACTATGGCTACACCTTC.

Concerning this clone itself: The same CDR3 arises from other DNA sequences in this sample as well. The V call is TRBV6-5, the J call TRBJ1-3, with TRBD1 matching over 8 bases. Germline V gene data show CDR1 as MNHEY and CDR2 as SVGAGI. The CDR3 spans 14 residues. V shed 5 bases and J 2 bases; nucleotides not matched to a gene: 2. The CDR3 coding sequence is TGTGCCAGCAGTCCGGACAGGGCTGGAAACACCATATATTTT. Its protein is CASSPDRAGNTIYF.

The chain links TRBV15 to TRBJ1-2, with 9 positions matching TRBD1. The CDR3 extends over 15 amino acids. Germline CDR1 and CDR2: LNHNV and YYDKDF (reference sequence). V gave up 4 bases and J gave up 10 bases; unmatched junction bases: 13. CDR3 sequence: CATSNTGTGPFLYTF. CDR3 nucleotides: TGTGCCACCAGCAACACCGGGACAGGGCCTTTTCTCTACACCTTC.

The gene calls are TRBV5-4 and TRBJ2-5; a possible D gene is TRBD2 (7 bases). Germline V gives CDR1 SGHNT, CDR2 YYREEE (reference sequence). The CDR3 extends over 13 amino acids. V was shortened by 4 bases and J by 5 bases, with 12 bases between the two germline ends. The CDR3 coding sequence is TGTGCCAGCAGCCCGGGGGGCTGGGAGACCCAGTACTTC. Amino acids: CASSPGGWETQYF.

This rearrangement joins TRBV5-1 to TRBJ2-1, with TRBD1 matching over 8 bases. Germline CDR1 SGHRS, CDR2 YFSETQ. V lost 3 bases and J lost 6; bases outside the gene matches: 2. The CDR3 is 13 amino acids. The chain's CDR3 is CASSSTGVNEQFF. CDR3 coding DNA: TGCGCCAGCAGCTCGACAGGGGTCAATGAGCAGTTCTTC.

The table lists this clone with a few counts. Relative to the germline gene, one junction end is altered; a read error may explain this. The chain combines TRBV7-7 with TRBJ2-2; D is unclear. From germline, CDR1 is SSHAT and CDR2 FNYEAQ (reference sequence). The CDR3 contains 16 residues. The CDR3 DNA is TGTGCTAGCAGCCCAACAGCCCGTCCAGGCACCGGGGAGCTGTTTTTT. Protein product: CASSPTARPGTGELFF.

In DNA, the CDR3 is TGTGCCAGCAGCGCGGACAGCGGGAACTCCTACAATGAGCAGTTCTTC. Its protein is CASSADSGNSYNEQFF. This chain joins TRBV5-5 and TRBJ2-1, with D maybe TRBD2 (7 bases). The length of the CDR3 is 16 residues. CDR1 and CDR2 from the germline V gene are SGHKS and YYEKEE (reference sequence). Trimming stripped 4 bases from V and 0 bases from J, with 14 bases between.

With regard to this clone: Other nucleotide sequences in the sample specify the same CDR3. The V and J genes are TRBV9 and TRBJ2-1, with D possibly TRBD1 on 5 matching bases. The germline V gene encodes CDR1 SGDLS and CDR2 YYNGEE. The CDR3 sequence is 13 residues long. The V and J ends lost 0 bases and 4 bases respectively, with 5 bases between them. The CDR3 DNA reads TGTGCCAGCAGCGTAGCAGGGTACAATGAGCAGTTCTTC. Its translation is CASSVAGYNEQFF.

The genes are TRBV29-1 and TRBJ1-2, with D maybe TRBD1 (6 bases). This CDR3 comprises 13 residues. In germline, CDR1 is SQVTM, CDR2 ANQGSEA. Trimming removed 6 bases from V and 4 bases from J, with 15 bases in between. CDR3 protein: CSVSFGQTYGYTF. In nucleotides, the CDR3 is TGCAGCGTCTCTTTTGGACAGACCTATGGCTACACCTTC.

The chain couples TRBV4-2 to TRBJ1-4, with 7 bases fitting TRBD1. Germline V gene sequence: CDR1 LGHNA, CDR2 YNFKEQ. V trimming: 1 base; J trimming: 4 bases; junction bases outside the gene matches: 12. This CDR3 has 18 residues. The CDR3 DNA reads as TGTGCCAGCAGCCAAGGTGGTAACGGAGGGGGCCTTAATGAAAAACTGTTTTTT. Its translation is CASSQGGNGGGLNEKLFF.

The J gene is TRBJ1-2, the V gene TRBV28; D is possibly TRBD1 (6 bases). Germline V gives CDR1 MDHEN, CDR2 SYDVKM. The CDR3 runs 15 residues. V lost 4 bases and J 1 base, leaving 13 bases between the germline ends. CDR3 bases: TGTGCCAGCAGTTCGGACAGCGGGATTAACTATGGCTACACCTTC. It encodes CASSSDSGINYGYTF.

Worth noting for this clone: At one boundary the junction diverges from the germline segment, which might be a read error. The gene calls are TRBV7-3 and TRBJ2-1, with a tentative D call TRBD2 (5 bases). CDR3 size: 9 residues. The germline gives CDR1 SGHTA, CDR2 FQGTGA. CDR3 loop: CADYSEQFF. CDR3 in DNA: TGTGCCGACTACAGTGAGCAGTTCTTC.

The V gene is TRBV3-1 (or the pseudogene TRBV3-2), the J gene TRBJ1-2; D unclear. Per the germline V gene, CDR1 is LGHDT and CDR2 is YNNKEL (reference sequence). V lost 2 bases and J 4 bases, leaving 14 bases between the germline ends. The CDR3 extends over 15 amino acids. This CDR3 is CASSQFPPGSYGYTF. DNA for the CDR3: TGTGCCAGCAGCCAATTTCCCCCGGGGAGCTATGGCTACACCTTC.